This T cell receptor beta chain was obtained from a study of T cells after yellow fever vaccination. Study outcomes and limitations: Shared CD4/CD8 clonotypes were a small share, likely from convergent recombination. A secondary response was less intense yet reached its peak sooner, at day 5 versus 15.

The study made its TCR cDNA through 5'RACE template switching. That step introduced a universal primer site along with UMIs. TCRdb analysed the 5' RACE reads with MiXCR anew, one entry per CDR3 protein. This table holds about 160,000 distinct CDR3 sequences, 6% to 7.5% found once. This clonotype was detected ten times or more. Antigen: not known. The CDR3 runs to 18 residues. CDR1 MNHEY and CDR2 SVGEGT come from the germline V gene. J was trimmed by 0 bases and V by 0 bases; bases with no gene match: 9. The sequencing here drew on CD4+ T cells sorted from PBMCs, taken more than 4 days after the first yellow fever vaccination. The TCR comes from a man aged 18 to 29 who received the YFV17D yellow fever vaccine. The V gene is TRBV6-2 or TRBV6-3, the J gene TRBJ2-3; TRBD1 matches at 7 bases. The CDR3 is CASSYSSRGIPSTDTQYF. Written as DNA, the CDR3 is TGTGCCAGCAGTTACTCCAGCAGGGGGATTCCTAGCACAGATACGCAGTATTTT.